Many counts were recorded for the clone carrying this T cell receptor (beta chain). Its antigen is not identified. 5'-RACE, quantitative and with molecular barcodes, yielded the TCR beta libraries. TCRdb independently ran MiXCR on the 5' RACE reads; one entry per CDR3 protein. The sample has roughly 150,000 distinct CDR3 sequences; around a third are singletons. This sample stems from a study of CD8 T cells in ankylosing spondylitis. Overall study findings and caveats: There were earlier reports of some motif variants in reactive arthritis synovial fluid and blood. Disease-linked clones were reportedly significantly enriched in matched ankylosing spondylitis synovial fluid.

The V gene's germline CDR1 is SGHTA and CDR2 FQGTGA. The length of the CDR3 is 13 residues. With 1 base removed from V and 6 bases from J, the gap between germline ends came to 9 bases. The specimen was synovial fluid, either unsorted or a sorted T cell fraction (not recorded which). The TCR comes from a male donor with ankylosing spondylitis. This chain joins TRBV7-3 and TRBJ1-2, with D perhaps matching TRBD1 (5 bases). CDR3 region: CASSLSREDGYTF. In DNA form, the CDR3 reads TGTGCCAGCAGCTTAAGCAGGGAGGATGGCTACACCTTC.